The clone carrying this T cell receptor beta chain was detected only a few times. One entry per CDR3 protein, called by TCRdb with MiXCR from the RT-PCR reads. The sample lists just under 550,000 distinct CDR3 sequences, under 30% occurring once. This record comes from a study of response to subunit inactivated influenza vaccine. With 5 bases removed from V and 0 bases from J, the gap between germline ends came to 10 bases. From germline, CDR1 is SGHVS and CDR2 FQNEAQ. The CDR3 is made up of 15 amino acids. These sequences were also reported in another study, on T cells expressing NK-cell markers. Per that paper: TCR beta libraries carry UMIs added by 5'RACE template switching. It was sorted CD3+CD56-NKG2C+, CD3+CD56+NKG2C- and CD3+CD56+NKG2C+ T cells that provided the TCR beta repertoires. Sequenced donors, eight in total, included seven who were HCMV-seropositive and one who was seronegative. Anti-gamma-delta TCR antibody use in several experiments restricted sorting to alpha-beta TCR T cells.

The TCR comes from a man aged 45-65 years who received an inactivated influenza vaccine. Here the sequenced sample was CD4+ T cells sorted from PBMCs, taken about 11 days after vaccination. This sequence joins TRBV7-8 and TRBJ2-2; tentative D call: TRBD1 (6 bases). CDR3 nucleotides: TGTGCCAGCAGCCCCAGGGGCCCGAACACCGGGGAGCTGTTTTTT. Residues: CASSPRGPNTGELFF.